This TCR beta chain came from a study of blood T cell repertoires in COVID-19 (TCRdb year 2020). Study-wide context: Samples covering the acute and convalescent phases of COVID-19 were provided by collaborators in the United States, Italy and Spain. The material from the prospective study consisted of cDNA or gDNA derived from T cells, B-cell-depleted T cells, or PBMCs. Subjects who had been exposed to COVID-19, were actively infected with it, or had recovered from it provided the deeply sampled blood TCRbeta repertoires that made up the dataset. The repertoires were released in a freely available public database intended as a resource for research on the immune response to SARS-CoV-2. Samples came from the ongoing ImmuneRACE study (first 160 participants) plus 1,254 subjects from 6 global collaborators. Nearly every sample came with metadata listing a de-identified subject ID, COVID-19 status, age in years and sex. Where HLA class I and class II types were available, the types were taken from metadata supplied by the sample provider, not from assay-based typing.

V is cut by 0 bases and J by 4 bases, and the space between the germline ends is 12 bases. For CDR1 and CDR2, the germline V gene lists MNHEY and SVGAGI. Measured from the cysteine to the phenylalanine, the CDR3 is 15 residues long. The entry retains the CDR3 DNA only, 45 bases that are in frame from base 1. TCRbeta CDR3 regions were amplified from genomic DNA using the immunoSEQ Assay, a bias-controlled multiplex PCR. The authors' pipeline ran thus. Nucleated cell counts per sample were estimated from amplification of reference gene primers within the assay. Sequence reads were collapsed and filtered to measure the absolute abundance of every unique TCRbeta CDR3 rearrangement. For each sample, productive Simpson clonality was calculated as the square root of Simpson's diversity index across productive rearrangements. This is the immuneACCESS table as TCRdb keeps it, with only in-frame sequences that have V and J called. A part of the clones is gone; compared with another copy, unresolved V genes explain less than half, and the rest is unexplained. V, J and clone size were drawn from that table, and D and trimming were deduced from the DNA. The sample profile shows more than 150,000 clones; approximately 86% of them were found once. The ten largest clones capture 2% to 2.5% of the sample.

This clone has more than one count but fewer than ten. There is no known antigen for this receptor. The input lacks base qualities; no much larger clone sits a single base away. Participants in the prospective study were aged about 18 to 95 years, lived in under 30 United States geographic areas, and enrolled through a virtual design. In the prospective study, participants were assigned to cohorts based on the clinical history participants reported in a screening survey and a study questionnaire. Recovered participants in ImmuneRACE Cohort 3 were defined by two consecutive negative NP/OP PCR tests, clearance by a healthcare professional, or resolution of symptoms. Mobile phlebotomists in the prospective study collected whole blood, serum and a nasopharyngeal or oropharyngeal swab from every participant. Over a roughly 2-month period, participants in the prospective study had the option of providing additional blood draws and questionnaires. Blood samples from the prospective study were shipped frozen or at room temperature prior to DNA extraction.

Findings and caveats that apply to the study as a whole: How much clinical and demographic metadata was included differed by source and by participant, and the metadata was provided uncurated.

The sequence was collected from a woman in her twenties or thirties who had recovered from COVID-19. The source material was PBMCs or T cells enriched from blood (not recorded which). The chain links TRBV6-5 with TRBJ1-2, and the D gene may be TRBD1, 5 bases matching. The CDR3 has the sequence CASSYSPGGTYGYTF. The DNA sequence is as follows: TGTGCCAGCAGTTACTCACCCGGGGGTACCTATGGCTACACCTTC.